Listed below are T cell receptor beta chains from one sample, sequenced in a study of cytomegalovirus exposure and HLA in healthy donors. Sequenced by immunoSEQ multiplex PCR; TCRdb stores in-frame clones only, minus some. The repertoire includes about 200,000 clones, 75% to 90% of them detected once, and 0.25% to 0.4% sits in the top ten. The sequenced sample consisted of PBMCs. The receptors stem from a woman under 40 in good health and CMV-seronegative. The CDR3 runs from the conserved cysteine through the conserved F or W. Each record gives: D gene, V gene, clone size, J gene, CDR3 DNA, CDR3 protein. A D gene is named only where the DNA matches it firmly. Clone size is not always given. Where it is, it says once, few, many or a class for expanded clones.

D: -; V: TRBV5-1; size: -; J: TRBJ2-4; DNA: TGCGCCAGCAGCTTGGTCGGTCTAGCCAAAAACATTCAGTACTTC; CDR3: CASSLVGLAKNIQYF
D: TRBD1; V: TRBV4-2; size: -; J: TRBJ1-5; DNA: TGTGCCAGCCGGAAAACAGGGGGCTTGGATCAGCCCCAGCATTTT; CDR3: CASRKTGGLDQPQHF
D: -; V: TRBV7-6; size: -; J: TRBJ2-5; DNA: TGTGCCAGCAGCCCGAGGCGTCCAGGGCCGGAGACCCAGTACTTC; CDR3: CASSPRRPGPETQYF
D: -; V: TRBV5-1; size: -; J: TRBJ2-1; DNA: TGCGCCAGCAGCTTGGGGCAGTCCTCCTACAATGAGCAGTTCTTC; CDR3: CASSLGQSSYNEQFF
D: -; V: TRBV29-1; size: -; J: TRBJ1-2; DNA: TGCAGCGTTGAAGAACTCTATGGCTACACCTTC; CDR3: CSVEELYGYTF
D: TRBD2; V: TRBV2; size: few; J: TRBJ2-7; DNA: TGTGCCAGCAGCGGACTAGTGGCTTACGAGCAGTACTTC; CDR3: CASSGLVAYEQYF
D: -; V: TRBV7-2; size: -; J: TRBJ2-7; DNA: TGTGCCAGCAGCTTTGGGAGCACCTACGAGCAGTACTTC; CDR3: CASSFGSTYEQYF
D: TRBD2; V: TRBV5-1; size: -; J: TRBJ2-1; DNA: TGCGCCAGCAGCGTAGGCCGCACTAGCGGGGAAAGGGAGCAGTTCTTC; CDR3: CASSVGRTSGEREQFF
D: -; V: TRBV19; size: -; J: TRBJ1-5; DNA: TGTGCCAGTAGTGGGGTTGGGCGGGCGTGGAATCAGCCCCAGCATTTT; CDR3: CASSGVGRAWNQPQHF
D: TRBD2; V: TRBV30; size: -; J: TRBJ2-5; DNA: TGTGCCTGGAGGCCGTTAGCGGGGGTAGAGACCCAGTACTTC; CDR3: CAWRPLAGVETQYF
D: -; V: TRBV27; size: few; J: TRBJ2-4; DNA: TGTGCCAGCAGTCCCCCCGGCGGCGGTTGGGGCTACATTCAGTACTTC; CDR3: CASSPPGGGWGYIQYF
D: TRBD2; V: TRBV6-6; size: -; J: TRBJ2-5; DNA: TGTGCCAGCAGTCCCACACTAGCGGGCCAAGAGACCCAGTACTTC; CDR3: CASSPTLAGQETQYF
D: -; V: TRBV13; size: -; J: TRBJ1-5; DNA: TGTGCCAGCAGCTTACTTGGGGGCGGCAATCAGCCCCAGCATTTT; CDR3: CASSLLGGGNQPQHF
D: TRBD1; V: TRBV5-1; size: once; J: TRBJ2-5; DNA: TGCGCCAGCAGCCGACAGGGGGCTCGGACCGAGACCCAGTACTTC; CDR3: CASSRQGARTETQYF
D: -; V: TRBV7-9; size: -; J: TRBJ2-1; DNA: TGTGCCAGCAGCTATGCGACTTGGGAGCAGTTCTTC; CDR3: CASSYATWEQFF
D: TRBD2; V: TRBV10-2; size: -; J: TRBJ2-1; DNA: TGCGCCAGCAGTGAGACTAGCGGGAGCCATGAGCAGTTCTTC; CDR3: CASSETSGSHEQFF
D: TRBD1; V: TRBV6-1; size: -; J: TRBJ1-2; DNA: TGTGCCAGCAGGTTCGGGACAGCACGAGGCTGCACCTTC; CDR3: CASRFGTARGCTF
D: TRBD2; V: TRBV29-1; size: -; J: TRBJ2-3; DNA: TGCAGCGTTGTAGCGGGCAACACAGATACGCAGTATTTT; CDR3: CSVVAGNTDTQYF
D: TRBD1; V: TRBV6-5; size: -; J: TRBJ2-7; DNA: TGTGCCAGCAGTTACAGGGGGGACAGGGGTTACGAGCAGTACTTC; CDR3: CASSYRGDRGYEQYF
D: -; V: TRBV5-1; size: few; J: TRBJ2-1; DNA: TGCGCCAGCAGCTTGCGGCAGGGCGCCTACAATGAGCAGTTCTTC; CDR3: CASSLRQGAYNEQFF
D: TRBD1; V: TRBV4-1; size: -; J: TRBJ2-7; DNA: TGCGCCAGCAGCCAAGGGACAGGGGTTTGGGACTCGGAGGGGGAGCAGTACTTC; CDR3: CASSQGTGVWDSEGEQYF
D: -; V: TRBV28; size: -; J: TRBJ2-7; DNA: TGTGCCAGCAGTTTAAGTCAGGATTACGAGCAGTACTTC; CDR3: CASSLSQDYEQYF
D: -; V: TRBV4-2; size: -; J: TRBJ2-5; DNA: TGTGCCAGCAGCCAAGATACCGCCTGGGAGCAGTACTTC; CDR3: CASSQDTAWEQYF
D: -; V: TRBV6-6; size: -; J: TRBJ2-1; DNA: TGTGCCGTTTCTGGGGCTATCTCCTACAATGAGCAGTTCTTC; CDR3: CAVSGAISYNEQFF
D: TRBD1; V: TRBV18; size: -; J: TRBJ2-5; DNA: TGTGCCAGCTCGGGACAGCAAGAGACCCAGTACTTC; CDR3: CASSGQQETQYF
D: -; V: TRBV5-6; size: -; J: TRBJ2-7; DNA: TGTGCCAGCAGTTGGACTGGATCCTACGAGCAGTACTTC; CDR3: CASSWTGSYEQYF
D: -; V: TRBV28; size: -; J: TRBJ2-4; DNA: TGTGCCAGCAGCCCACCCGGGTTTGGCATTCAGTACTTC; CDR3: CASSPPGFGIQYF
D: -; V: TRBV27; size: -; J: TRBJ1-6; DNA: TGTGCCAGCATGGGAGGGAGGGGTCCTCCCGGCTACTATAATTCACCCCTCCACTTT; CDR3: CASMGGRGPPGYYNSPLHF
D: TRBD1; V: TRBV25-1; size: -; J: TRBJ1-2; DNA: TGTGCCAGCAGTGAATCCCCGGACAGGGCGTCTGTCTACACCTTC; CDR3: CASSESPDRASVYTF
D: -; V: TRBV10-3; size: -; J: TRBJ2-1; DNA: TGTGCCATCAGTGAGACCGGAGACTACAATGAGCAGTTCTTC; CDR3: CAISETGDYNEQFF
D: TRBD2; V: TRBV4-2; size: -; J: TRBJ2-4; DNA: TGTGCCAGCAGCCTCCCGTACCTAGCGGGGACAGTAGCCAAAAACATTCAGTACTTC; CDR3: CASSLPYLAGTVAKNIQYF
D: -; V: TRBV27; size: -; J: TRBJ1-5; DNA: -; CDR3: CASSSSRNQPQHF
D: TRBD2; V: TRBV11-1; size: -; J: TRBJ2-1; DNA: TGTGCCAGCAGCTTCTATAGGACTAGCGGGGGGGCGGATGAGCAGTTCTTC; CDR3: CASSFYRTSGGADEQFF